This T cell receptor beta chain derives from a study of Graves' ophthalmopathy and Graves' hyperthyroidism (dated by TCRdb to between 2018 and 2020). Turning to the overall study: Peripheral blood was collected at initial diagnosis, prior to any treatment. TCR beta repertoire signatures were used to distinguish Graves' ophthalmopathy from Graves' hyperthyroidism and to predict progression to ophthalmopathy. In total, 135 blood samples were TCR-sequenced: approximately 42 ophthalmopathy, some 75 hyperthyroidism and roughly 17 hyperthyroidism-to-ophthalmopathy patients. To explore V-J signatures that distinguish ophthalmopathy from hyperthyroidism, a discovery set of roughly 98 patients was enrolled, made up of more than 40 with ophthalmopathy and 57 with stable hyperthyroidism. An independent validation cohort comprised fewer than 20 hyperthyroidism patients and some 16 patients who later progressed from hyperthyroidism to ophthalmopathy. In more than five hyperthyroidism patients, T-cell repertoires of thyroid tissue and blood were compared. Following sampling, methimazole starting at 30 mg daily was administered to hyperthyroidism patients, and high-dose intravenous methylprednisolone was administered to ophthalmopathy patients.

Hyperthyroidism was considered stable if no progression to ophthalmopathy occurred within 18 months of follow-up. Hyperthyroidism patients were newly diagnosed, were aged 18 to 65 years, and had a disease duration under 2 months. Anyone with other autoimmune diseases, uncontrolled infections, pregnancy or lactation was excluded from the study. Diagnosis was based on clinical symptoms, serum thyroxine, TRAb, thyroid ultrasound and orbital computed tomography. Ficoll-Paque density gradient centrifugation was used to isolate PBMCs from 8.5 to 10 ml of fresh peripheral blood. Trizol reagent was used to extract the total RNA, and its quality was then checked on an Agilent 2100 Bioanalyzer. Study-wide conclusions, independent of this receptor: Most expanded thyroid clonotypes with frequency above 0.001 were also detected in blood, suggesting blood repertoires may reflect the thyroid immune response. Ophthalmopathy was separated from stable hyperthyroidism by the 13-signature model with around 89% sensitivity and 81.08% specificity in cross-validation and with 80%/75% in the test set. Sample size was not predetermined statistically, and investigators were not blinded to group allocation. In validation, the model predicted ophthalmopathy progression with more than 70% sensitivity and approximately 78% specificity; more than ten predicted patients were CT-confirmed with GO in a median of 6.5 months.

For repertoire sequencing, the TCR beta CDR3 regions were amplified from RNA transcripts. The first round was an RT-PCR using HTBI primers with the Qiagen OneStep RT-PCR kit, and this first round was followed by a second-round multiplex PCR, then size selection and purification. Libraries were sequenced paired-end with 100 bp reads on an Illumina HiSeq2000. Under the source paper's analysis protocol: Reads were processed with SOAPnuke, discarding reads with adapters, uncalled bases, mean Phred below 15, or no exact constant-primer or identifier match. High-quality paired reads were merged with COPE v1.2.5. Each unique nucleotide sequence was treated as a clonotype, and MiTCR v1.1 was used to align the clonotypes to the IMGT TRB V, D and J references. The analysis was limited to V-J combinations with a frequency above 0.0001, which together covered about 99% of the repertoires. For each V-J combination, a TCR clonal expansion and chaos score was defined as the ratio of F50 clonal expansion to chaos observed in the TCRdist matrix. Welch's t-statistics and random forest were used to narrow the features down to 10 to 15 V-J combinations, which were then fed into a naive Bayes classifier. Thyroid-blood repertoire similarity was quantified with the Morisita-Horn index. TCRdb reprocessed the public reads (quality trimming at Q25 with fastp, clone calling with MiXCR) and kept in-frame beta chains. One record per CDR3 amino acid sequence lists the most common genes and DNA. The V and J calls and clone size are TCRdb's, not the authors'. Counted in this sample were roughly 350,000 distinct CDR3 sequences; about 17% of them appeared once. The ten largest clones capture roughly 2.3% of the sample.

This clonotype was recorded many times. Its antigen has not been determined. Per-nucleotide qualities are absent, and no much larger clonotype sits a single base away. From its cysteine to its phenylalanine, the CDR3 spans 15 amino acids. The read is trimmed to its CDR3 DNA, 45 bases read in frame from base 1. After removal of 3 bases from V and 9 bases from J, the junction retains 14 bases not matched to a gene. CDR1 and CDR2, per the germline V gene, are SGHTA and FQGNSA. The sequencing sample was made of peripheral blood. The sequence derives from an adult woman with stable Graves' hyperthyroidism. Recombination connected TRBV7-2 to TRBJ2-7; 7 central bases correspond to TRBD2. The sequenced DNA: TGTGCCAGCAGCTTCGATGCGGGAGATCGCTTACGGCAGTACTTC. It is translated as CASSFDAGDRLRQYF.